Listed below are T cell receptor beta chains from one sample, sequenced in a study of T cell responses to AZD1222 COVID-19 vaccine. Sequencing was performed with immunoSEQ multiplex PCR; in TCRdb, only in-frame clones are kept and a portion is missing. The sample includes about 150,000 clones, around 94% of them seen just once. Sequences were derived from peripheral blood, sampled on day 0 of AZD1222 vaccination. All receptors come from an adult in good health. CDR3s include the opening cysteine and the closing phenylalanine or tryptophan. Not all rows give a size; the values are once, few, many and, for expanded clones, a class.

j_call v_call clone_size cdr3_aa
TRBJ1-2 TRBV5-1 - CASSSGTGGLYGYTF
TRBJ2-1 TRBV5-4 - CASSEAGTSFYNEQFF
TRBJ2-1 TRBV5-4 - CASSLLAGGPEQFF
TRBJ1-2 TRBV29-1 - CSVEGRGGHTF
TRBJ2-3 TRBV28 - CASRPPSRGVDTQYF
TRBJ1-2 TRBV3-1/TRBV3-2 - CASSQDGLYGYTF
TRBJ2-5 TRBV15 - CATSGTWTPSYGETQYF
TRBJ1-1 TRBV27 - CASSSGNTEAFF
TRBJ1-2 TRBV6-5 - CASSPQYGGYTF
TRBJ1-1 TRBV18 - CASSPGGEHNTEAFF
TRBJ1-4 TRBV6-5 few CASSYFYSTNEKLFF
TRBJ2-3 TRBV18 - CASSPPTPSTDTQYF
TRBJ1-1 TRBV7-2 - CASSFAGTGGAEAFF
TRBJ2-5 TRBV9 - CASSVGIPSSGGWQETQYF
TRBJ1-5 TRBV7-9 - CASSGGGNQPQHF
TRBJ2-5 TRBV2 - CASTGGSGTQYF
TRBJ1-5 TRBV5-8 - CASSRGTGVYNQPQHF
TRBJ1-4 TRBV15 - CATSRDGNEKLFF
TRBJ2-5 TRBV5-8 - CASSLGGRQETQYF
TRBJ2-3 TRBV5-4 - CASSKKGSTDTQYF
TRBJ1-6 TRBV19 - CASSFQSSYNSPLHF
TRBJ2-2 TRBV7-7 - CASSLGTSLAGELFF
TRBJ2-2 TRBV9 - CASSVGATVPGELFF
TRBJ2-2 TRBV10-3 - CAIKRGGLEVGELFF
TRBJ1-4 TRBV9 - CASSVTGVGPRNEKLFF
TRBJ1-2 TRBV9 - CASSARPGRRSNYGYTF
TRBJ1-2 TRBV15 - CATSRAQGAHGYTF
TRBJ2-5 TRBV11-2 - CASRDVQETQYF
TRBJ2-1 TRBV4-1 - CASSQGTGGSYNEQFF
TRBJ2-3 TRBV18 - CASSPRALQGTDTQYF
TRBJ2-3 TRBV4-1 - CASSLLGEDTQYF
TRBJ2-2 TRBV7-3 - CASSLGLRASTGELFF
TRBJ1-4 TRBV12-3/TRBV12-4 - CASSSTRGTIF
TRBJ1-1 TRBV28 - CASTWDRGPGTEAFF
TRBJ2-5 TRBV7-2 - CASSLQLAAQETQYF
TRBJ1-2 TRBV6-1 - CASSEAVGGGGYTF
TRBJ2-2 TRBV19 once CASIGQGVTTGELFF
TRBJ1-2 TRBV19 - CASSVDRVDGYTF
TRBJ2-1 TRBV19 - CASSLGTGTHEQFF
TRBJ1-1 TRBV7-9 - CASSFVGPNTEAFF
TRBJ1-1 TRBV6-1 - CASSAGRTDMNTEAFF
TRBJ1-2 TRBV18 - CASSLLNSGQGYGYTF
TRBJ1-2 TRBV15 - CATSSPGGGGYTF
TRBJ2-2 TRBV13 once CASSLGLTGELFF
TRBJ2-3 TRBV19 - CASSTTGLVEGTDTQYF
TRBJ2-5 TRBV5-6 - CASTPAGGETQYF
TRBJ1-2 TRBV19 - CASREPGQGDYGYTF
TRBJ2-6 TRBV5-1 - CASSVDKAGANVLTF
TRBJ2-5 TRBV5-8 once CASSIWTSGGETQYF
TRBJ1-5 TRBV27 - CASSLLYGQGQHF
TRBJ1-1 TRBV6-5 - CASSPRTVNTEAFF
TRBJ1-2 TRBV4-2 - CASSQGVRGGYGYTF
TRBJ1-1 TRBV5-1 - CASSPGGLNTEAFF
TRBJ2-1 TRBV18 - CASSLRPTSGTIYNEQFF
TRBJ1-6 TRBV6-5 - CASSGRSYNSPLHF